This T cell receptor beta chain was documented in a study of regulatory T cells in long-lasting Graves disease. Time point in this sample: newly diagnosed GD, antithyroid drugs for less than 3 months. Scientists built the TCR library using RNA that was extracted from PBMCs. This clonotype appeared many times. For TCR beta, libraries came from iRepertoire HTBI primers and Arm-PCR of CDR3 regions. TCRdb used MiXCR to reprocess the multiplex PCR reads, holding one entry per CDR3 protein. In the table there are hundreds of thousands of distinct CDR3 sequences, roughly 16% of which are singletons. These same records also appear under a second study, on T cells in Graves' hyperthyroidism and ophthalmopathy.

Sequenced material: peripheral blood mononuclear cells (PBMCs), taken at new diagnosis, from a patient treated with antithyroid drugs. The source of this sequence is a woman aged 40 to 65 with Graves disease.

CDR3 DNA: TGTGCCAGCACCATAGGTACGCAACTATCCACTGAAGCTTTCTTT. It is translated as CASTIGTQLSTEAFF. The chain couples TRBV28 to TRBJ1-1, with D hard to call. Trimming took off 7 bases at V and 4 bases at J, with 19 bases between the two ends. The germline gives CDR1 MDHEN, CDR2 SYDVKM. This CDR3 spans 15 amino acids.